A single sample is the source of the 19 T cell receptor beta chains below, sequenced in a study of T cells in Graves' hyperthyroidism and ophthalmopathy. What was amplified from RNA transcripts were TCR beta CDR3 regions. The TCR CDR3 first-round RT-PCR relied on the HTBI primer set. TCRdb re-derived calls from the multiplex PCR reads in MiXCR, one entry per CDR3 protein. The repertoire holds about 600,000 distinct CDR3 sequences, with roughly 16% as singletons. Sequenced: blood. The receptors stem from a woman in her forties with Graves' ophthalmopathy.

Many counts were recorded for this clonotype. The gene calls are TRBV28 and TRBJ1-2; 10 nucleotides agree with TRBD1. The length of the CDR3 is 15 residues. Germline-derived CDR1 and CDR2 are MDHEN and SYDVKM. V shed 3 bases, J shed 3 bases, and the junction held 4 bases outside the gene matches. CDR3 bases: TGTGCCAGCAGTTTCATGGACAGGGGGGACTATGGCTACACCTTC. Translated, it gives CASSFMDRGDYGYTF.

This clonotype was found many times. CDR3 amino acids: CASSSLMLANQPQHF. The CDR3 nucleotides are TGTGCCAGCAGCTCCCTCATGTTGGCCAATCAGCCCCAGCATTTT. V is TRBV7-8 and J is TRBJ1-5; D is uncertain. The germline V gene has CDR1 SGHVS and CDR2 FQNEAQ. Trimming removed 4 bases from V and 3 bases from J, with 13 bases in between. This CDR3 region has 15 residues. Drawing the rest from reference TRBV7-8 and TRBJ1-5, the complete variable domain is GAGVSQSPRYKVAKRGQDVALRCDPISGHVSLFWYQQALGQGPEFLTYFQNEAQLDKSGLPSDRFFAERPEGSVSTLKIQRTQQEDSAVYLCASSSLMLANQPQHFGDGTRLSIL.

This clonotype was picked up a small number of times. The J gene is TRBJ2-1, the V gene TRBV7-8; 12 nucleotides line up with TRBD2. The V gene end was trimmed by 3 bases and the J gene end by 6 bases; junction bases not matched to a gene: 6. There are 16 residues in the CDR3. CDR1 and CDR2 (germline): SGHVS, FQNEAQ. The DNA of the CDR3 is TGTGCCAGCAGCTTTACGACTAGCGGGGGCCTCAATGAGCAGTTCTTC. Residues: CASSFTTSGGLNEQFF.

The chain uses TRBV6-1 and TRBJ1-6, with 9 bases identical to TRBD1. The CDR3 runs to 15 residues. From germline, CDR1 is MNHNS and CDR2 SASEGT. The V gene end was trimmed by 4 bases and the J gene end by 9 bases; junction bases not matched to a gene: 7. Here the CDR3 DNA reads TGTGCCAGCAGTGCTGGGACAGGGATCTTTTCACCCCTCCACTTT. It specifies CASSAGTGIFSPLHF.

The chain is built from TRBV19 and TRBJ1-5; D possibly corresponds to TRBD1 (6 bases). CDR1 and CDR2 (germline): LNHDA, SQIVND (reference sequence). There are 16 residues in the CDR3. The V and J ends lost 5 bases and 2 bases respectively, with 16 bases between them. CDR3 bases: TGTGCCAGTAGTCCCCTAGGGGGGGTTGGCAATCAGCCCCAGCATTTT. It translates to CASSPLGGVGNQPQHF.

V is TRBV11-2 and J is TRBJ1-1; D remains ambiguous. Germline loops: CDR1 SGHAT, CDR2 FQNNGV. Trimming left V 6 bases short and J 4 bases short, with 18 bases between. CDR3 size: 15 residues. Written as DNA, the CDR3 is TGTGCCAGCAGTGAGTCTATAGCTCAGGCCACTGAAGCTTTCTTT. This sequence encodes CASSESIAQATEAFF. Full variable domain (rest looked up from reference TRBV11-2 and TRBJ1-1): EAGVAQSPRYKIIEKRQSVAFWCNPISGHATLYWYQQILGQGPKLLIQFQNNGVVDDSQLPKDRFSAERLKGVDSTLKIQPAKLEDSAVYLCASSESIAQATEAFFGQGTRLTVV.

CDR3 residues: CASSGGEEKLFF. The CDR3 DNA reads as TGTGCCAGCAGCGGGGGCGAGGAAAAACTGTTTTTT. The rearrangement joins TRBV6-1 to TRBJ1-4, with a tentative D call TRBD1 (6 bases). The CDR3 spans 12 residues. The ends were cut back, 6 bases at V and 8 bases at J, with 10 bases in the middle. The germline CDR1 and CDR2 sequences are MNHNS and SASEGT.

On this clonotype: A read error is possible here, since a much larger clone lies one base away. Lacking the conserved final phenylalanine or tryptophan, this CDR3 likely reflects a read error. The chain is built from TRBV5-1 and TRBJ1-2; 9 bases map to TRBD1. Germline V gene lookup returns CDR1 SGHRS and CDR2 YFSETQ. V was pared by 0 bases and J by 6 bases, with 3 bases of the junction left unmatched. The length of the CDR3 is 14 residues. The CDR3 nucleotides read TGCGCCAGCAGCTTGGAGACAGGGGGAAATGGCTACACCCTC. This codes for CASSLETGGNGYTL.

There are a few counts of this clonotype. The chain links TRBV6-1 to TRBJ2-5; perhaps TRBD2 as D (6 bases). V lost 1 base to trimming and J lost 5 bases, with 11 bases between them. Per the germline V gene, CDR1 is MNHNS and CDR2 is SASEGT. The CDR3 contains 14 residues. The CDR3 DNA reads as TGTGCCAGCAGTGAAGTCGAGGCGGGGGAGACCCAGTACTTC. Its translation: CASSEVEAGETQYF.

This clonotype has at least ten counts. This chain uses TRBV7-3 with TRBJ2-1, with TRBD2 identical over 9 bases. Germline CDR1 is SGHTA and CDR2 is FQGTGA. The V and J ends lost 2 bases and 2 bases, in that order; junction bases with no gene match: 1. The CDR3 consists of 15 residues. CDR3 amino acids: CASSLVAGAYNEQFF. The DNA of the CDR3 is TGTGCCAGCAGCTTAGTAGCGGGGGCCTACAATGAGCAGTTCTTC.

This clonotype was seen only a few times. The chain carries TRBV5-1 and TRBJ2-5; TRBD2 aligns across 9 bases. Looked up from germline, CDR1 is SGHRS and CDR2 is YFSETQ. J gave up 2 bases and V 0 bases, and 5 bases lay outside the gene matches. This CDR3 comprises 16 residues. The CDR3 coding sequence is TGCGCCAGCAGCTTGGCCGGTAGCGGGAGTCAAGAGACCCAGTACTTC. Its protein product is CASSLAGSGSQETQYF.

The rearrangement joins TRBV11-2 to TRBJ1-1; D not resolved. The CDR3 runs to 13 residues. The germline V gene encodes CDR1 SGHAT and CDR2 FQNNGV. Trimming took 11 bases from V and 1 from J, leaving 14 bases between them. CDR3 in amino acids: CAGIRGSNTEAFF. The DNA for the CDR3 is TGTGCCGGCATCCGCGGGTCGAACACTGAAGCTTTCTTT.

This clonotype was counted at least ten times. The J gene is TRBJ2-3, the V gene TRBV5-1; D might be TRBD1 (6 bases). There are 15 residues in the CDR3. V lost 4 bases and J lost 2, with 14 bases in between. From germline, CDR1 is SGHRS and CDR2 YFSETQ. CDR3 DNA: TGCGCCAGCAGCCTAAGACAGGCCTTCACAGATACGCAGTATTTT. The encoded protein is CASSLRQAFTDTQYF.

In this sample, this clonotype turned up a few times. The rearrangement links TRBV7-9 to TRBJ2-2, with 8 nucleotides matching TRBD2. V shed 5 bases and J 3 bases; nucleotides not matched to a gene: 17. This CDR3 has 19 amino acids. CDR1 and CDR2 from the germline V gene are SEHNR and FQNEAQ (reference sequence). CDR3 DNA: TGTGCCAGCAGCCTCTTCTACGGGAGGGCCAGTCGTGACACCGGGGAGCTGTTTTTT. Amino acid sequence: CASSLFYGRASRDTGELFF.

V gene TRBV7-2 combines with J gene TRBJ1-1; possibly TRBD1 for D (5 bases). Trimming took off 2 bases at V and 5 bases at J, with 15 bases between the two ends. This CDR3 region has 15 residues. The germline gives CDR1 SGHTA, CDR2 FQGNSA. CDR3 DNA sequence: TGTGCCAGCAGCTTAACTAGGGGCGCGGGGACTGAAGCTTTCTTT. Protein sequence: CASSLTRGAGTEAFF.

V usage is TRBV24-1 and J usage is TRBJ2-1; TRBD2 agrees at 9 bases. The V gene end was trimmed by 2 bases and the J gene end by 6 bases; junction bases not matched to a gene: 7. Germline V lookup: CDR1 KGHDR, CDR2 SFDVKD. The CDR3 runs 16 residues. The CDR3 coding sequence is TGTGCCACCAGTGATTCCGGGGCGGGGGGGATCAATGAGCAGTTCTTC. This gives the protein CATSDSGAGGINEQFF.

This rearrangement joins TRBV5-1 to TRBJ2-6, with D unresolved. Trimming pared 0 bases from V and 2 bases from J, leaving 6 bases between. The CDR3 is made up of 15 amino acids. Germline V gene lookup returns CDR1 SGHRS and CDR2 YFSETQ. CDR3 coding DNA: TGCGCCAGCAGCTTGGTGGCCACTGGGGCCAACGTCCTGACTTTC. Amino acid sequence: CASSLVATGANVLTF.

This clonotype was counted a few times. The CDR3 sequence is CASSFVGTGYTF. The CDR3 region has the DNA TGTGCCAGCAGCTTCGTTGGTACGGGCTACACCTTC. The J gene is TRBJ1-2, the V gene TRBV7-4, with unresolved D. Per the germline V gene, CDR1 is SGHVT and CDR2 is SQSDAQ. The V gene lost 3 bases and the J gene lost 8 bases, with 10 bases spanning the gap. The CDR3 covers 12 residues. The entire variable domain, with the rest obtained from reference TRBV7-4 and TRBJ1-2, is as follows: GAGVSQSPRYKVAKRGRDVALRCDSISGHVTLYWYRQTLGQGSEVLTYSQSDAQRDKSGRPSGRFSAERPERSVSTLKIQRTEQGDSAVYLCASSFVGTGYTFGSGTRLTVV.

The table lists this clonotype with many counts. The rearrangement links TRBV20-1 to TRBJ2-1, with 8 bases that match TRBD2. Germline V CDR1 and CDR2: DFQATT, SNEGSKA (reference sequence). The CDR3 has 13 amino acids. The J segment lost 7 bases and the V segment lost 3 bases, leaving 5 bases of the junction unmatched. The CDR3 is CSASGRALNEQFF. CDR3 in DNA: TGCAGTGCTAGCGGGAGGGCCTTGAATGAGCAGTTCTTC.